One sample yielded the 22 T cell receptor beta chains listed below, sequenced in a study of blood T cell repertoires in COVID-19. Sequencing used immunoSEQ multiplex PCR; TCRdb keeps in-frame clones, though not all of them. The sample consists of more than 200,000 clones, under 90% of them appearing once. Material: peripheral blood. Receptors originate from a man in his 60s with acute or convalescent COVID-19.

This rearrangement joins TRBV30 to TRBJ1-2, with D possibly being TRBD1 (5 bases). Trimming stripped 5 bases from V and 0 bases from J, with 19 bases between. The CDR3 sequence is 16 residues long. From germline, CDR1 is GTSNPN and CDR2 SVGIG (reference sequence). CDR3 DNA: TGTGCCTGGGAGATGCCCGGTTACAGGTCTAACTATGGCTACACCTTC. It encodes CAWEMPGYRSNYGYTF.

The CDR3: CASSPKGGRDLIYEQYF. Written as DNA, the CDR3 is TGTGCCAGCAGCCCAAAGGGGGGGCGCGATCTTATCTACGAGCAGTACTTC. The chain links TRBV6-2 or TRBV6-3 to TRBJ2-7; tentative D call: TRBD2 (7 bases). The germline CDR1 and CDR2 sequences are MNHEY and SVGEGT. This CDR3 region has 17 residues. Trimming removed 6 bases at V and 3 bases at J, with 24 bases between.

The V gene is TRBV7-8, the J gene TRBJ2-7, with 9 bases matching TRBD1. The CDR3 covers 14 residues. V trimming: 5 bases; J trimming: 5 bases; junction bases outside the gene matches: 7. Germline V gene lookup returns CDR1 SGHVS and CDR2 FQNEAQ. The CDR3 coding sequence is TGTGCCAGCAGCACCGGGACAGGGCTCCACGAGCAGTACTTC. Amino acids: CASSTGTGLHEQYF.

The chain uses TRBV13 and TRBJ1-1; tentative D call: TRBD1 (6 bases). V dropped 5 bases and J dropped 2 bases, with 15 bases sitting between them. The CDR3 is 15 amino acids. Germline V CDR1 and CDR2: PRHDT, FYEKMQ (reference sequence). The CDR3 nucleotides are TGTGCCAGCAGCGCCCTAGGGGGGGCAAACACTGAAGCTTTCTTT. Amino acids: CASSALGGANTEAFF.

The V gene is TRBV6-5, the J gene TRBJ2-1; 7 bases match TRBD1. Germline CDR1 MNHEY, CDR2 SVGAGI. Germline trimming cut 7 bases from V and 10 bases from J; bases unmatched to any gene: 10. This CDR3 contains 13 residues. CDR3 nucleotide sequence: TGTGCCAGCAAAGCGTGGGACAGACCGGAGCAGTTCTTC. Its protein product is CASKAWDRPEQFF.

This sequence joins TRBV5-4 and TRBJ1-2; a weak D match, TRBD1 (5 bases). V lost 4 bases, J lost 4 bases, and 14 bases lay in between. Germline V gene lookup returns CDR1 SGHNT and CDR2 YYREEE (reference sequence). This CDR3 region has 14 residues. CDR3: CASSIYRGSYGYTF. CDR3 coding DNA: TGTGCCAGCAGCATATACCGGGGGAGCTATGGCTACACCTTC.

The rearrangement joins TRBV5-4 to TRBJ1-6; D unresolved. The germline V gene encodes CDR1 SGHNT and CDR2 YYREEE (reference sequence). The CDR3 has 12 residues. V was cut by 2 bases and J by 9 bases, with 6 bases left in between. CDR3 in amino acids: CASSFDSSPLHF. The CDR3 coding sequence is TGTGCCAGCAGCTTCGATAGTTCACCCCTCCACTTT.

The chain has TRBV3-1 (or the pseudogene TRBV3-2) and TRBJ2-3; the D gene is possibly TRBD2 (5 bases). V lost 1 base and J 6 bases, leaving 8 bases between the germline ends. Germline CDR1 is LGHDT and CDR2 is YNNKEL (reference sequence). The length of the CDR3 is 13 residues. The CDR3 sequence: CASSQGERDTQYF. Written as DNA, the CDR3 is TGTGCCAGCAGCCAAGGGGAGAGGGATACGCAGTATTTT.

The chain has TRBV10-2 and TRBJ1-5; D is perhaps TRBD1 (6 bases). The CDR3 sequence is 17 residues long. With 5 bases removed from V and 0 bases from J, the gap between germline ends came to 17 bases. CDR1 and CDR2 from the germline V gene are WSHSY and SAAADI. In nucleotides, the CDR3 is TGCGCCAGCAGTTCGGGCTCGACAGGAAATAGCAATCAGCCCCAGCATTTT. Amino acids: CASSSGSTGNSNQPQHF.

The rearrangement uses TRBV7-9 and TRBJ1-2, with D perhaps TRBD1 (6 bases). The CDR3 contains 13 residues. Germline lookup yields CDR1 SEHNR and CDR2 FQNEAQ (reference sequence). V shed 5 bases and J shed 8 bases, with 15 bases lying between them. The CDR3 DNA follows: TGTGCCAGCAGCGAACAGGGAATTGAGGGCTACACCTTC. Translated: CASSEQGIEGYTF.

About this clone itself: Other DNA sequences in the sample encode the same CDR3. The chain joins TRBV2 to TRBJ1-5, with D possibly TRBD1 on 5 matching bases. CDR3 length: 13 amino acids. V was cut by 2 bases and J by 4 bases, with 6 bases left in between. Per germline, CDR1 SNHLY and CDR2 FYNNEI. The CDR3 sequence: CASSEQGNQPQHF. DNA of the CDR3: TGTGCCAGCAGTGAACAGGGAAATCAGCCCCAGCATTTT. The full variable domain, with the rest looked up from reference TRBV2 and TRBJ1-5, is EPEVTQTPSHQVTQMGQEVILRCVPISNHLYFYWYRQILGQKVEFLVSFYNNEISEKSEIFDDQFSVERPDGSNFTLKIRSTKLEDSAMYFCASSEQGNQPQHFGDGTRLSIL.

The CDR3 region is CASSFSGQGLNSPLHF. The DNA of the CDR3 is TGTGCCAGCAGTTTTTCAGGACAGGGATTGAATTCACCCCTCCACTTT. The rearrangement uses TRBV27 and TRBJ1-6; TRBD1 matches 8 bases. From germline, CDR1 is MNHEY and CDR2 SMNVEV (reference sequence). The V segment lost 3 bases and the J segment 7 bases; nucleotides outside the gene matches: 8. The CDR3 spans 16 residues.

The V call is TRBV7-3, the J call TRBJ2-3, with 7 bases that match TRBD2. The CDR3 has 16 amino acids. The trim removed 5 bases at V and 2 bases at J, leaving 10 bases unmatched. The germline V gene has CDR1 SGHTA and CDR2 FQGTGA. CDR3 in amino acids: CASSPLTGGPTDTQYF. The CDR3 DNA reads TGTGCCAGCAGCCCCCTTACGGGAGGCCCCACAGATACGCAGTATTTT.

The chain is built from TRBV3-1 (or the pseudogene TRBV3-2) and TRBJ2-1; D is uncertain. Germline V gives CDR1 LGHDT, CDR2 YNNKEL (reference sequence). The ends were cut back, 0 bases at V and 9 bases at J, with 15 bases in the middle. CDR3 size: 15 residues. The CDR3 DNA follows: TGTGCCAGCAGCCAAGACGAGACACAGATACCTGAGCAGTTCTTC. It encodes CASSQDETQIPEQFF.

The chain recombines TRBV24-1 with TRBJ1-6; no clear D. The germline gives CDR1 KGHDR, CDR2 SFDVKD. CDR3 size: 17 residues. The ends were cut back, 1 base at V and 4 bases at J, with 13 bases in the middle. The CDR3: CATSDFSGLPYNSPLHF. The CDR3, as DNA: TGTGCCACCAGTGATTTCTCGGGATTACCGTATAATTCACCCCTCCACTTT.

The CDR3 nucleotides read TGTGCCAGCAGCAAAGAGGAGAGCTGGTGTGATGAGCAGTACTTC. This codes for CASSKEESWCDEQYF. The V call is TRBV21-1, the J call TRBJ2-7; the DNA was not compared with TRBD2, the D call given in the table. TRBV21-1 is recorded as a pseudogene. This CDR3 is 15 amino acids long.

This chain uses TRBV28 with TRBJ2-7, with 9 bases identical to TRBD2. Germline loops: CDR1 MDHEN, CDR2 SYDVKM. Trimming removed 9 bases from V and 4 bases from J; junction bases left unmatched: 10. CDR3 size: 14 residues. Here the CDR3 DNA reads TGTGCCAGTGGGGCGGTAGCGGGAGTGTACGAGCAGTACTTC. It yields the protein CASGAVAGVYEQYF.

The genes are TRBV29-1 and TRBJ1-1, with D possibly TRBD1 on 5 matching bases. Trimming stripped 6 bases from V and 1 base from J, with 12 bases between. Germline CDR1 is SQVTM and CDR2 is ANQGSEA. The CDR3 extends over 13 amino acids. The CDR3 loop is CSVLGGSNTEAFF. Here the CDR3 DNA reads TGCAGCGTCCTGGGGGGGTCGAACACTGAAGCTTTCTTT.

This chain connects TRBV6-5 to TRBJ2-7; 7 bases fit TRBD2. Germline V gene sequence: CDR1 MNHEY, CDR2 SVGAGI. The CDR3 loop spans 16 amino acids. V lost 3 bases to trimming and J lost 1 base; unmatched junction nucleotides: 9. The CDR3, as DNA: TGTGCCAGCAGTTATCCGGCAGGTAGCGGGTCCTACGAGCAGTACTTC. Its protein is CASSYPAGSGSYEQYF.

The chain is built from TRBV2 and TRBJ1-6; no firm D call. The CDR3 has 12 amino acids. CDR1 and CDR2 (germline): SNHLY, FYNNEI. V lost 8 bases and J 6 bases, leaving 8 bases between the germline ends. The CDR3: CASRGTNSPLHF. Written as DNA, the CDR3 is TGTGCCAGCCGCGGCACTAATTCACCCCTCCACTTT.

V gene TRBV4-1 combines with J gene TRBJ2-7, with 7 bases fitting TRBD2. Germline CDR1 is MGHRA and CDR2 is YSYEKL. V dropped 0 bases and J dropped 9; count of bases not matched to a gene: 14. The CDR3 is made up of 16 amino acids. The CDR3 sequence is CASSQESRGRGSGQYF. CDR3 nucleotide sequence: TGCGCCAGCAGCCAAGAGTCCCGAGGGCGGGGGTCGGGGCAGTACTTC.

The chain combines TRBV18 with TRBJ2-7; 8 bases are a match to TRBD1. From germline, CDR1 is KGHSH and CDR2 LQKENI. CDR3 length equals 15 residues. After removal of 4 bases from V and 4 bases from J, the junction contained 9 bases not matched to a gene. CDR3 DNA sequence: TGTGCCAGCTCACAGGCAGGGGGCTCGCTATACGAGCAGTACTTC. This gives the protein CASSQAGGSLYEQYF.